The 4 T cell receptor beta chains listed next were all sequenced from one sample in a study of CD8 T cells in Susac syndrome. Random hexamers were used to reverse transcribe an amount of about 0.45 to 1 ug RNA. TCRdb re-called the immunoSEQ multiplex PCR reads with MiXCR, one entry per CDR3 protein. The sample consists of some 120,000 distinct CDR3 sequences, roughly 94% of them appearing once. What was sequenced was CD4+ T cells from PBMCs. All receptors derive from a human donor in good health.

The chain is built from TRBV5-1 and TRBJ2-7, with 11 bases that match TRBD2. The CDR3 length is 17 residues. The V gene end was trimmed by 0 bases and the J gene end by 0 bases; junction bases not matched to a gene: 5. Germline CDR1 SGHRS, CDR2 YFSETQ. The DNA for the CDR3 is TGCGCCAGCAGCTTGGGGATAGCGGGAGGGCTCTCCTACGAGCAGTACTTC. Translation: CASSLGIAGGLSYEQYF.

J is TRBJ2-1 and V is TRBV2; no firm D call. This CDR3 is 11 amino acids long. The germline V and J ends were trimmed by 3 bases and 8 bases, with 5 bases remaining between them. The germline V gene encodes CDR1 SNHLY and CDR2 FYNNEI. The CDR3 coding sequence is TGTGCCAGCAGTGACGGATATGAGCAGTTCTTC. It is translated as CASSDGYEQFF.

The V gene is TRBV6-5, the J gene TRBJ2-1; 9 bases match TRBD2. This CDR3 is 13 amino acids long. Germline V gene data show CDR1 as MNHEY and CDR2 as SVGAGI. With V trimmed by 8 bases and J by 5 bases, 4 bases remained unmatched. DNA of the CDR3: TGTGCCAGCCAACTAGCGGGCCACAATGAGCAGTTCTTC. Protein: CASQLAGHNEQFF.

The CDR3 DNA sequence: TGTGCCAGCAGGCAGGGGAGTGAGCGAGCTTTCTTT. Translated, it gives CASRQGSERAFF. The chain uses TRBV25-1 and TRBJ1-1; a possible D gene is TRBD1 (6 bases). Trimming shortened V by 6 bases and J by 10 bases, and 15 bases separated the two germline ends. The CDR3 consists of 12 residues. Germline-derived CDR1 and CDR2 are MGHDK and SYGVNS.